Listed here are 32 T cell receptor beta chains from one sample, sequenced in a study of post-analysis software for immune sequencing data. Presence of unique molecular identifiers characterized the TCR beta cDNA libraries. A single record per CDR3 protein comes from TCRdb applying MiXCR to the PCR reads. Of under 200,000 distinct CDR3 sequences listed, roughly 34% are singletons. Source: blood, taken after autologous hematopoietic stem cell transplantation. Receptors were obtained from a girl under 18 with multiple sclerosis.

This chain joins TRBV7-9 and TRBJ1-6; no firm D call. This CDR3 has 13 residues. Trimming took off 5 bases at V and 5 bases at J, with 7 bases between the two ends. The germline CDR1 and CDR2 sequences are SEHNR and FQNEAQ (reference sequence). The CDR3 is CASSLLDNSPLHF. The DNA for the CDR3 is TGTGCCAGCAGCCTACTGGATAATTCACCCCTCCACTTT.

The V call is TRBV20-1, the J call TRBJ2-7, with 7 bases lining up with TRBD2. The CDR3 consists of 15 residues. V gave up 1 base and J gave up 0 bases; unmatched junction bases: 6. The germline V gene encodes CDR1 DFQATT and CDR2 SNEGSKA (reference sequence). CDR3 in DNA: TGCAGTGCTAGAGTACCAGCGGGAACCTCCTACGAGCAGTACTTC. Protein sequence: CSARVPAGTSYEQYF.

V is TRBV3-1 and J is TRBJ1-2; the D gene is possibly TRBD1 (5 bases). V lost 4 bases to trimming and J lost 2 bases, with 14 bases between them. This CDR3 has 15 residues. Germline values: CDR1 LGHDT, CDR2 YNNKEL (reference sequence). The CDR3 DNA reads TGTGCCAGCAGCCGAGTCGGCAGGGCCAACTATGGCTACACCTTC. Residues: CASSRVGRANYGYTF.

The rearrangement uses TRBV24-1 and TRBJ2-1, with D uncertain. The germline V gene encodes CDR1 KGHDR and CDR2 SFDVKD. The CDR3 has 12 amino acids. Trimming took off 2 bases at V and 7 bases at J, with 5 bases between the two ends. Here the CDR3 DNA reads TGTGCCACCAGTGATTCATGGAATGAGCAGTTCTTC. This encodes CATSDSWNEQFF.

The chain is built from TRBV7-6 and TRBJ1-1, with 7 bases fitting TRBD1. The CDR3 loop spans 13 amino acids. Germline V gene lookup returns CDR1 SGHVS and CDR2 FNYEAQ. V was clipped by 5 bases and J by 5 bases; unmatched bases: 5. CDR3 sequence: CASSRQGLTEAFF. The CDR3 DNA follows: TGTGCCAGCAGCCGACAGGGCTTAACTGAAGCTTTCTTT.

The chain links TRBV12-3 or TRBV12-4 to TRBJ2-1; D is uncertain. The CDR3 contains 11 residues. The V end lost 2 bases, the J end lost 12 bases, and 8 bases lay between the germline ends. In nucleotides, the CDR3 is TGTGCCAGCAGTTTACAGGCAGGGCAGTTCTTC. Its protein product is CASSLQAGQFF.

The rearrangement joins TRBV4-1 to TRBJ1-1, with a weak D call TRBD1 (5 bases). CDR1 MGHRA and CDR2 YSYEKL come from the germline V gene. V gave up 3 bases and J gave up 4 bases, with 12 bases separating them. The CDR3 is 14 amino acids. CDR3 protein: CASSQDSGVTEAFF. The CDR3 DNA is TGCGCCAGCAGCCAGGATTCGGGGGTCACTGAAGCTTTCTTT.

This clonotype was recorded at least ten times. The chain's CDR3 is CASSSEDRGYGYTF. The CDR3 DNA follows: TGCGCCAGCAGCTCGGAGGACAGGGGCTATGGCTACACCTTC. The chain links TRBV5-1 to TRBJ1-2, with 9 nucleotides matching TRBD1. This CDR3 contains 14 residues. Germline V gene lookup returns CDR1 SGHRS and CDR2 YFSETQ. The trim removed 3 bases at V and 4 bases at J, leaving 4 bases unmatched.

This clonotype appeared a few times. The chain joins TRBV4-1 to TRBJ1-5, with no clear D. This CDR3 has 13 residues. CDR1 and CDR2 from the germline V gene are MGHRA and YSYEKL. V was pared by 2 bases and J by 5 bases, with 7 bases between. The CDR3 sequence: CASSQWIDQPQHF. CDR3 bases: TGCGCCAGCAGCCAATGGATTGATCAGCCCCAGCATTTT.

The gene calls are TRBV21-1 and TRBJ2-5; no check of the table's D call, TRBD1, against the DNA was made. TRBV21-1 is an annotated pseudogene. This CDR3 is built from 14 residues. The CDR3 is CASSTYRGRETQYF. The CDR3 nucleotides read TGTGCCAGCAGCACATACAGGGGGCGAGAGACCCAGTACTTC.

The genes are TRBV29-1 and TRBJ2-7, with D hard to call. TRBJ2-5 explains the end of the DNA better; the J call may be wrong. CDR3 length: 13 residues. Germline CDR1 is SQVTM and CDR2 is ANQGSEA. The CDR3 here is CSVEFGLRETQYF. In DNA, the CDR3 is TGCAGCGTTGAATTTGGGTTGCGGGAGACCCAGTACTTC.

The gene calls are TRBV27 and TRBJ2-7; D is undetermined. The DNA end favors TRBJ2-5, so the J call may be wrong. The germline gives CDR1 MNHEY, CDR2 SMNVEV (reference sequence). CDR3 length: 13 amino acids. CDR3 protein: CASSSSFGETQYF. The CDR3 DNA reads TGTGCCAGCAGTTCCTCCTTCGGGGAGACCCAGTACTTC.

This clonotype appeared a few times. The CDR3 loop is CASSFEVDNEQFF. CDR3 nucleotide sequence: TGTGCCAGCAGCTTCGAGGTCGACAATGAGCAGTTCTTC. The chain employs TRBV7-3 and TRBJ2-1; D gene unclear. The CDR3 has 13 residues. Germline-derived CDR1 and CDR2 are SGHTA and FQGTGA. Between the trimmed V and J ends, which lost 3 bases and 5 bases, there was a span of 8 bases. The full variable domain, rest sourced from reference TRBV7-3 and TRBJ2-1, is GAGVSQTPSNKVTEKGKYVELRCDPISGHTALYWYRQSLGQGPEFLIYFQGTGAADDSGLPNDRFFAVRPEGSVSTLKIQRTERGDSAVYLCASSFEVDNEQFFGPGTRLTVL.

This clonotype occurred once. The chain links TRBV6-6 to TRBJ2-1; D may correspond to TRBD1 or TRBD2 (6 bases each). Looked up from germline, CDR1 is MNHNY and CDR2 is SVGAGI (reference sequence). This CDR3 region has 16 residues. The CDR3 here is CVISEVPGAPGDEQFF. In DNA, the CDR3 is TGTGTCATCAGTGAGGTTCCGGGGGCCCCTGGGGATGAGCAGTTCTTC.

The chain joins TRBV2 to TRBJ2-1, with a weak D call TRBD2 (6 bases). Deletions cut 8 bases from V and 0 bases from J, with 11 bases between. CDR1 and CDR2 (germline): SNHLY, FYNNEI. The CDR3 sequence is 14 residues long. The CDR3 DNA reads as TGTGCCAGCGGACCTAGCGCCTCCTACAATGAGCAGTTCTTC. Amino acids: CASGPSASYNEQFF.

This chain connects TRBV7-2 to TRBJ1-5, with D possibly TRBD1 on 5 matching bases. Trimming removed 8 bases at V and 11 bases at J, with 22 bases between. CDR3 length equals 14 residues. CDR1 is SGHTA, CDR2 FQGNSA, per germline. CDR3 sequence: CASGPGTGSKAQHF. CDR3 coding DNA: TGTGCCAGCGGTCCCGGGACGGGATCAAAAGCCCAGCATTTT.

With respect to this clonotype: At one boundary the junction diverges from the germline segment, which might be a read error. The CDR3 coding sequence is TGTGTCAGCAGTTTTGGACTAGCGGGAGTCGACGAGCAGTACTTC. Its translation is CVSSFGLAGVDEQYF. The V call is TRBV12-3 or TRBV12-4, the J call TRBJ2-7; TRBD2 matches at 13 bases. This CDR3 is built from 15 residues.

This clonotype was detected a few times. The V and J genes are TRBV13 and TRBJ1-1; 8 bases are a match to TRBD1. Per the germline V gene, CDR1 is PRHDT and CDR2 is FYEKMQ (reference sequence). This CDR3 contains 13 residues. V was clipped by 0 bases and J by 7 bases; unmatched bases: 1. The CDR3 reads CASSLGTGGEAFF. The DNA for the CDR3 is TGTGCCAGCAGCTTAGGAACAGGGGGTGAAGCTTTCTTT.

The chain combines TRBV9 with TRBJ2-1; D possibly corresponds to TRBD2 (6 bases). Per germline, CDR1 SGDLS and CDR2 YYNGEE. The CDR3 has 15 amino acids. The V end lost 4 bases, the J end lost 6 bases, and 17 bases lay between the germline ends. The CDR3 spells CASSPYWEAGNEQFF. CDR3 DNA: TGTGCCAGCAGCCCTTACTGGGAGGCAGGCAATGAGCAGTTCTTC.

This clonotype was counted many times. The CDR3 sequence: CASSPSPTSGNEQYF. The CDR3 nucleotides are TGTGCCAGCAGCCCCTCACCGACTAGCGGGAACGAGCAGTACTTC. V gene TRBV7-9 combines with J gene TRBJ2-5, with 11 bases matching TRBD2. The end of the DNA is better explained by TRBJ2-7, so the J call may be wrong. The germline V gene encodes CDR1 SEHNR and CDR2 FQNEAQ (reference sequence). There are 15 residues in the CDR3.

The chain is built from TRBV29-1 and TRBJ2-1; 14 bases line up with TRBD2. Germline V gives CDR1 SQVTM, CDR2 ANQGSEA. The CDR3 consists of 17 residues. The CDR3 reads CIVGRLAGGPLYNEQFF. For the CDR3, the DNA is TGCATCGTCGGGCGACTAGCGGGAGGGCCGCTCTACAATGAGCAGTTCTTC.

This clonotype appeared a few times. The V gene is TRBV7-6, the J gene TRBJ2-3, with 9 nucleotides matching TRBD2. This CDR3 contains 16 residues. With 4 bases clipped from V and 0 bases from J, the junction kept 5 bases outside the gene matches. CDR1 and CDR2 (germline): SGHVS, FNYEAQ. Written as DNA, the CDR3 is TGTGCCAGCAGCTCATCAGCGGGGGGAAGCACAGATACGCAGTATTTT. Its translation is CASSSSAGGSTDTQYF.

To note about this clonotype: Its ends do not fully match the called genes, so a read error is possible. This chain connects TRBV5-1 to TRBJ2-6; a weak D match, TRBD1 (6 bases). The CDR3 has 17 amino acids. The germline V gene encodes CDR1 SGHRS and CDR2 YFSETQ. The CDR3 spells CASSLAGQISGANVRTF. In DNA, the CDR3 is TGCGCCAGCAGCTTGGCCGGACAGATCTCTGGGGCCAACGTCCGGACTTTC.

J is TRBJ1-5 and V is TRBV15; tentative D call: TRBD1 (5 bases). The CDR3 length is 17 residues. Trimming left V 4 bases short and J 4 bases short, with 20 bases between. In germline, CDR1 is LNHNV, CDR2 YYDKDF (reference sequence). The CDR3 loop reads CATSKFGGETLNQPQHF. The CDR3 DNA sequence: TGTGCCACCAGCAAGTTCGGGGGGGAGACCCTTAATCAGCCCCAGCATTTT.

The chain recombines TRBV7-6 with TRBJ2-4, with D perhaps matching TRBD1 or TRBD2 (5 bases each). The closer fit of TRBJ2-7 to the DNA end suggests the J call may be wrong. The CDR3 totals 14 residues. Germline values: CDR1 SGHVS, CDR2 FNYEAQ. CDR3: CASSPGTLVSEQYF. The DNA for the CDR3 is TGTGCCAGCAGCCCCGGGACCCTCGTGAGCGAGCAGTACTTC.

The gene calls are TRBV20-1 and TRBJ2-7; 11 positions agree with TRBD2. V shed 4 bases, J shed 5 bases, and the junction held 7 bases outside the gene matches. The CDR3 is 14 residues long. Per the germline V gene, CDR1 is DFQATT and CDR2 is SNEGSKA (reference sequence). The CDR3: CSAKTSGGVHEQYF. As DNA, the CDR3 is TGCAGTGCTAAAACTAGCGGGGGAGTCCACGAGCAGTACTTC.

This clonotype was observed a few times. The chain couples TRBV9 to TRBJ2-1; TRBD2 matches at 11 bases. This CDR3 region has 15 residues. Germline values: CDR1 SGDLS, CDR2 YYNGEE. Trimming removed 4 bases from V and 12 bases from J; junction bases left unmatched: 12. This CDR3 reads CASSSGLAAYKTQFF. The DNA of the CDR3 is TGTGCCAGCAGCTCGGGACTAGCGGCCTACAAGACGCAGTTCTTC. The variable domain in full, with the rest retrieved from reference TRBV9 and TRBJ2-1, is DSGVTQTPKHLITATGQRVTLRCSPRSGDLSVYWYQQSLDQGLQFLIQYYNGEERAKGNILERFSAQQFPDLHSELNLSSLELGDSALYFCASSSGLAAYKTQFFGPGTRLTVL.

The sample holds a few counts of this clonotype. The chain is built from TRBV13 and TRBJ2-7, with a possible D match to TRBD1 (5 bases). Germline CDR1 reads PRHDT; CDR2 reads FYEKMQ (reference sequence). V was clipped by 4 bases and J by 2 bases, with 9 bases between them. The CDR3 runs 13 residues. CDR3 nucleotide sequence: TGTGCCAGCAGCTGGACACAAGCCTACGAGCAGTACTTC. Protein: CASSWTQAYEQYF.

The rearrangement uses TRBV20-1 and TRBJ2-7; 9 positions agree with TRBD1. This CDR3 comprises 15 residues. With V trimmed by 3 bases and J by 4 bases, 10 bases remained unmatched. The germline V gene encodes CDR1 DFQATT and CDR2 SNEGSKA (reference sequence). The CDR3 here is CSASNGETGGYEQYF. As DNA, the CDR3 is TGCAGTGCTAGTAATGGGGAGACAGGGGGGTACGAGCAGTACTTC.

The chain recombines TRBV7-2 with TRBJ2-1; 8 bases align to TRBD2. This CDR3 contains 15 residues. Germline values: CDR1 SGHTA, CDR2 FQGNSA. Losses at the gene ends were 2 bases for V and 4 bases for J; bases not matched to a gene: 4. The CDR3 DNA is TGTGCCAGCAGCTTATCCGGGGGGGTTTACAATGAGCAGTTCTTC. Translation: CASSLSGGVYNEQFF.

The CDR3 here is CASSLRSRTGLVGYEQYF. CDR3 DNA: TGCGCCAGCAGCTTACGAAGTCGGACGGGACTAGTGGGTTACGAGCAGTACTTC. The chain employs TRBV5-1 and TRBJ2-4, with TRBD2 identical over 8 bases. The tail of the sequence fits TRBJ2-7 better, so the J call may be wrong. The CDR3 contains 18 residues. Germline CDR1 is SGHRS and CDR2 is YFSETQ.

This clonotype was detected a few times. This chain uses TRBV27 with TRBJ2-7; the match to TRBD2 covers 9 bases. With 5 bases clipped from V and 5 bases from J, the junction kept 7 bases outside the gene matches. Looked up from germline, CDR1 is MNHEY and CDR2 is SMNVEV (reference sequence). The CDR3 is 14 residues long. CDR3 protein: CASSPLAGANEQYF. The CDR3 nucleotides read TGTGCCAGCAGTCCCTTAGCGGGAGCCAACGAGCAGTACTTC.